This TCR beta chain was identified in a study of cytomegalovirus exposure and HLA in healthy donors. Of note for this clone: Its antigen is unknown.

Regarding the study as a whole: Per published reports, the classifier diagnosed cytomegalovirus status with high specificity and sensitivity. Confirmation was obtained in vitro that three CMV-associated chains are specific for CMV antigens.

Profiling relied on immunoSEQ multiplex PCR, and the TCRdb table lists in-frame clones only, not all of them. The table has 260,000 or so clones, more than 75% seen once. This CDR3 region has 18 residues. In germline, CDR1 is WNHNN, CDR2 SYGVQD (reference sequence). V was pared by 7 bases and J by 6 bases, with 30 bases between. The rearrangement uses TRBV10-1 and TRBJ2-5; no definite D call. The TCR sequence derives from a man between 18 and 35 years old in good health and CMV-seronegative. Source material: PBMCs. The CDR3 DNA reads as TGCGCCAGCATCCGCTGTCGGCGCGCGGCGTCATTCTTCCAGACCCAGTACTTC. Residues: CASIRCRRAASFFQTQYF.